The clone carrying this T cell receptor (beta chain) came up many times. This record belongs to a study of early T cells in non-severe SARS-CoV-2 infection. From the 5' RACE reads, TCRdb called clonotypes with MiXCR, one entry per CDR3 protein. The sample records about 35,000 distinct CDR3 sequences, 5.5% to 7% being singletons. CDR1 SGHVS and CDR2 FNYEAQ come from the germline V gene. The CDR3 covers 13 residues. V shed 2 bases and J 6 bases; nucleotides not matched to a gene: 4. This TCR derives from an adult who was a healthcare worker with PCR-confirmed SARS-CoV-2 infection or an uninfected control (not recorded which). This chain connects TRBV7-6 to TRBJ2-7; TRBD2 matches at 7 bases. Sequencing was performed on whole blood. CDR3 nucleotide sequence: TGTGCCAGCAGCTTATTAGCTAGCGGCGAGCAGTACTTC. Translated: CASSLLASGEQYF.